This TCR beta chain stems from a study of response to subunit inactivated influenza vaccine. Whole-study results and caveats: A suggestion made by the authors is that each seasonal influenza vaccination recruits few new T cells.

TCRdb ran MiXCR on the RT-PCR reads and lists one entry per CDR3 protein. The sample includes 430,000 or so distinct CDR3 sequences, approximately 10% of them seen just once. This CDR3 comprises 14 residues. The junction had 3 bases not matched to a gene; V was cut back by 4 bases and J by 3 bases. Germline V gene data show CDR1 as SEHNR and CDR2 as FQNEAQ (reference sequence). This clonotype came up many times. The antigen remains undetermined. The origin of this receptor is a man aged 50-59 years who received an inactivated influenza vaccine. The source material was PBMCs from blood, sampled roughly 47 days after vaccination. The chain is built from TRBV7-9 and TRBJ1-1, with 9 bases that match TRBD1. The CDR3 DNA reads TGTGCCAGCAGCTACGGACAGGGGTACACTGAAGCTTTCTTT. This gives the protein CASSYGQGYTEAFF. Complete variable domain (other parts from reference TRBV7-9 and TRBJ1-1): DTGVSQNPRHKITKRGQNVTFRCDPISEHNRLYWYRQTLGQGPEFLTYFQNEAQLEKSRLLSDRFSAERPKGSFSTLEIQRTEQGDSAMYLCASSYGQGYTEAFFGQGTRLTVV.